This T cell receptor (beta chain) was recovered during a study of shared clonotypes between healthy human individuals. Looking at the study overall: Those who served as donors were a couple of women and a few men between the ages of 18 and 49.

Evenly divided among several immunoSEQ plates was the genomic DNA of each subset. PBMC DNA, left unsorted, was sequenced on ten immunoSEQ deep assay plates. Clones were read by immunoSEQ multiplex PCR, and TCRdb kept only the in-frame ones, dropping some. The sample has roughly 500,000 clones, 75% to 85% seen once. Each sample came from a Caucasian adult donor living in Nashville, Tennessee. V lost 3 bases, J lost 4 bases, and 17 bases lay in between. Germline loops: CDR1 MDHEN, CDR2 SYDVKM. The CDR3 runs 16 residues. The source of this sequence is a woman between 35 and 50 years old in good health. Some clones in this sample may be carry-over from other donors' samples. The specimen sequenced was PBMCs. The rearrangement links TRBV28 to TRBJ2-3, with unresolved D. The CDR3 is CASSFFLAERADTQYF. CDR3 nucleotide sequence: TGTGCCAGCAGTTTCTTCCTTGCGGAACGGGCAGATACGCAGTATTTT.